These 3 T cell receptor beta chains originate from one sample sequenced in a study of shared clonotypes between healthy human individuals (dated by TCRdb to 2020 to 2022). The library relied on the immunoSEQ multiplex PCR assay. TCRdb obtained this table from immuneACCESS and retained in-frame rearrangements with V and J assigned. These tables miss some clones; where compared with another copy, unresolved V genes account for less than half of the shortfall, and the remainder is unexplained. Counted in this sample were approximately 2,000,000 clones; around 92% of them appeared once. The ten largest clones represent around 0.38% of the sample. The source material was naive CD4+ T cells from PBMCs. The sample's cell subset or site, from its label and the paper: CD45RA+ positively selected. All receptors derive from a man between 18 and 35 years old in good health. Some clones in this sample may be carry-over from other donors' samples.

This clone was seen a single time. The sample carries other DNA sequences with the same CDR3. The rearrangement uses TRBV5-1 and TRBJ2-2; D might be TRBD1 or TRBD2, each matching 7 bases. Between the trimmed V and J ends, which lost 2 bases and 7 bases, there was a span of 12 bases. Germline V CDR1 and CDR2: SGHRS, YFSETQ. The CDR3 sequence is 14 residues long. DNA of the CDR3: TGCGCCAGCAGCTTCGACAGGGAGGGCGGGGAGCTGTTTTTT. It encodes CASSFDREGGELFF.

The chain combines TRBV5-1 with TRBJ1-1; 7 bases agree with TRBD1. V lost 3 bases to trimming and J lost 4 bases; unmatched junction nucleotides: 9. The CDR3 sequence is 15 residues long. The V gene's germline CDR1 is SGHRS and CDR2 YFSETQ. Here the CDR3 reads CASSSEPGGSTEAFF. CDR3 coding DNA: TGCGCCAGCAGCTCGGAGCCAGGGGGGAGCACTGAAGCTTTCTTT.

The chain couples TRBV5-1 to TRBJ2-5; 10 nucleotides align to TRBD1. Germline CDR1 SGHRS, CDR2 YFSETQ. This CDR3 spans 16 amino acids. The V and J ends lost 3 bases and 4 bases, in that order; junction bases with no gene match: 9. The CDR3 region is CASSSRGTGEGETQYF. CDR3 bases: TGCGCCAGCAGCTCCAGGGGGACAGGGGAGGGAGAGACCCAGTACTTC.